There are many counts of the clone carrying this TCR beta chain. This specimen comes from a study of T cells in Graves' hyperthyroidism and ophthalmopathy. TCR beta CDR3 region amplification was performed from RNA transcripts. In the first-round RT-PCR of the TCR CDR3, the HTBI primer set was used. MiXCR, applied by TCRdb to the multiplex PCR reads, yields one record per CDR3 protein. In the table there are around 540,000 distinct CDR3 sequences, 15% to 20% of which are singletons. Germline V gives CDR1 PRHDT, CDR2 FYEKMQ (reference sequence). This CDR3 region has 13 residues. Trimming cost V 2 bases and J 6 bases, with 10 bases left between them.

The rearrangement uses TRBV13 and TRBJ1-2; tentatively, D is TRBD1 (6 bases). Material: blood. The TCR comes from a woman under 40 with Graves' ophthalmopathy. CDR3 in amino acids: CASSLLRGNGYTF. The CDR3 region has the DNA TGTGCCAGCAGCTTACTCAGGGGAAATGGCTACACCTTC.